This T cell receptor beta chain came from a study of T cell changes during pregnancy in multiple sclerosis. This clone was counted once. Using immunoSEQ multiplex PCR, the repertoire was profiled, and TCRdb retains in-frame clones only, with some absent. The sample lists 30,000 to 45,000 clones; about nine tenths were seen once. CDR3 size: 14 residues. The J segment lost 2 bases and the V segment lost 2 bases, leaving 3 bases of the junction unmatched. The germline gives CDR1 SGHRS, CDR2 YFSETQ. Sequencing was performed on CD4+ T cells from peripheral blood mononuclear cells, taken after pregnancy. This TCR came from a female donor in good health, enrolled as a control in a pregnancy study. This sequence joins TRBV5-1 and TRBJ2-7; 8 positions match TRBD1. CDR3 in amino acids: CASSFQGATYEQYF. In nucleotides, the CDR3 is TGCGCCAGCAGCTTCCAGGGGGCTACCTACGAGCAGTACTTC.